This TCR beta chain was captured by sequencing in a study of T cell clones after liver transplantation. Clones were sequenced by immunoSEQ multiplex PCR, and TCRdb holds only the in-frame ones, with some missing. The sample has 500 or so clones, 38% seen once. With respect to this clone: The antigen remains undetermined.

Sequencing of dividing CFSE-low cells from the MLR defined alloreactive TCRbeta sequences. The CDR3 has 15 amino acids. The chain employs TRBV7-5 and TRBJ2-1; the D call TRBD1 from the table was never checked on the DNA. TRBV7-5 constitutes a pseudogene. The source is a human patient who received a liver transplant. The graft donor may have contributed some T cells. Sequencing used CD8+ T cells from cultured PBMCs. CDR3 sequence: CASSQPGKGYNEQFF. The CDR3 DNA sequence: TGTGCCAGCAGTCAACCAGGGAAGGGGTACAATGAGCAGTTCTTC.